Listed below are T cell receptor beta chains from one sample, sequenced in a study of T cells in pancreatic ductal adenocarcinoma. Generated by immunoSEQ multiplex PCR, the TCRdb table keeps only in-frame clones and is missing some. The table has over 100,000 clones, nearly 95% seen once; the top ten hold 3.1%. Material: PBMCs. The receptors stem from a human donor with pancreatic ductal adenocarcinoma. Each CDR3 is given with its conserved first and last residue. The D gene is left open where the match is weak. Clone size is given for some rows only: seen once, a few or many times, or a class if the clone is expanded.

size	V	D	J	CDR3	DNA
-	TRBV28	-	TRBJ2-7	CASSPLGGSHYEQYF	TGTGCCAGCAGTCCTCTAGGCGGGTCTCATTACGAGCAGTACTTC
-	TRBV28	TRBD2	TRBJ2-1	CASADGRASYNEQFF	TGTGCCTCTGCTGATGGGAGGGCGAGCTACAATGAGCAGTTCTTC
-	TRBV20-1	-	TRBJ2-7	CSARRVYEQYF	TGCAGTGCTAGGAGGGTTTACGAGCAGTACTTC
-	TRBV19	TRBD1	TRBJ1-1	CASSSNTGGRTEAFF	TGTGCCAGTAGTTCTAACACAGGGGGCCGTACTGAAGCTTTCTTT
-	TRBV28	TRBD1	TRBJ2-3	CASSPRTGVIDTQYF	TGTGCCAGCAGTCCCAGGACAGGGGTGATAGATACGCAGTATTTT
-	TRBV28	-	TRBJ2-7	CASSPGGGAYPYEQYF	TGTGCCAGCAGCCCCGGGGGTGGGGCTTACCCTTACGAGCAGTACTTC
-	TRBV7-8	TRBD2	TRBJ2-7	CASSRGSSYEQYF	TGTGCCAGCAGCCGCGGGAGCTCCTACGAGCAGTACTTC
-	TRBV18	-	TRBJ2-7	CASSPQAATPYEQYF	TGTGCCAGCTCACCACAAGCGGCAACCCCCTACGAGCAGTACTTC
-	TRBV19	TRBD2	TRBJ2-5	CASSIGRARETQYF	TGTGCCAGTAGTATCGGGAGGGCCCGGGAGACCCAGTACTTC
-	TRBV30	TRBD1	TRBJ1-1	CASSRGTEAFF	TGTGCCAGCTCCAGGGGGACTGAAGCTTTCTTT
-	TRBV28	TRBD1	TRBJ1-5	CASSPRQGGQPQHF	TGTGCCAGCAGCCCCCGACAGGGAGGTCAGCCCCAGCATTTT
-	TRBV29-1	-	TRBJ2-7	CSARESSYEQYF	TGCAGCGCCAGGGAAAGCTCCTACGAGCAGTACTTC
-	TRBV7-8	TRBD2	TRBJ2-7	CASSLGTSGTYEQYF	TGTGCCAGCAGCTTAGGGACTAGCGGGACCTACGAGCAGTACTTC
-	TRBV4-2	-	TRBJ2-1	CASRGGINNEQFF	TGTGCCAGCAGGGGGGGAATCAACAATGAGCAGTTCTTC
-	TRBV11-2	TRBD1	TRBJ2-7	CASSSYRDRGLYEQYF	TGTGCCAGCAGCTCTTATCGGGACAGGGGCCTCTACGAGCAGTACTTC
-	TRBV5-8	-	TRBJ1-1	CASSLEPVNTEAFF	TGTGCCAGCAGCTTGGAGCCGGTAAACACTGAAGCTTTCTTT
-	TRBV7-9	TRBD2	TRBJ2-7	CASGLAGRVEQYF	TGTGCCAGTGGACTAGCGGGACGGGTCGAGCAGTACTTC
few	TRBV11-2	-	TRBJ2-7	CASSPRDRTASYEQYF	TGTGCCAGCAGCCCCCGAGATCGCACAGCCTCCTACGAGCAGTACTTC
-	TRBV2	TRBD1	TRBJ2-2	CASSEHWTGQDTGELFF	TGTGCCAGCAGTGAACATTGGACGGGACAGGACACCGGGGAGCTGTTTTTT
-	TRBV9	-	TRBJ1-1	CASSVGLKGSKLNTEAFF	TGTGCCAGCAGCGTGGGGCTAAAGGGAAGCAAGTTGAACACTGAAGCTTTCTTT
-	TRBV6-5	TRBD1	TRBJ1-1	CASSYATGADTEAFF	TGTGCCAGCAGTTACGCGACAGGGGCTGACACTGAAGCTTTCTTT
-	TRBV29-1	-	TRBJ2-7	CSVEVGGYSYEQYF	TGCAGCGTTGAAGTAGGGGGTTACTCCTACGAGCAGTACTTC
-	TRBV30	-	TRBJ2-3	CAWGQYTDTQYF	TGTGCCTGGGGACAGTACACAGATACGCAGTATTTT